This is a list of T cell receptor beta chains from one sample in a study of blood T cell repertoires in COVID-19. Produced via immunoSEQ multiplex PCR; TCRdb's table is partial and in-frame only. The top ten clones hold approximately 2.9% of a sample with over 400,000 clones, over 75% of them seen once. The sequenced sample was peripheral blood. The receptors derive from a human donor in a cohort sampled during active COVID-19. The CDR3 runs from the conserved cysteine through the conserved F or W. The order of the fields is V gene, D gene, J gene, CDR3 DNA, CDR3 protein. D genes are given only for firm matches.

V gene: TRBV19
D gene: TRBD1
J gene: TRBJ1-2
CDR3 DNA: TGTGCCAGTAGTGTGGGGCGACAGGGTGTCTATGGCTACACCTTC
CDR3 protein: CASSVGRQGVYGYTF

V gene: TRBV6-1
D gene: -
J gene: TRBJ1-2
CDR3 DNA: TGTGCCAGCAGTGAAAACAGGGTGGGCTACACCTTC
CDR3 protein: CASSENRVGYTF

V gene: TRBV11-2
D gene: -
J gene: TRBJ1-6
CDR3 DNA: TGTGCCAGCAGCTTACAGGGATCCCATTCACCCCTCCACTTT
CDR3 protein: CASSLQGSHSPLHF

V gene: TRBV9
D gene: TRBD1
J gene: TRBJ2-6
CDR3 DNA: TGTGCCAGCAGCGTCCCCCTAGGGGGACAGGGGTTACGGGGGGCCAACGTCCTGACTTTC
CDR3 protein: CASSVPLGGQGLRGANVLTF

V gene: TRBV19
D gene: TRBD1
J gene: TRBJ2-2
CDR3 DNA: TGTGCCAGTAGTATATCTTGGACAGGGGGCAACACCGGGGAGCTGTTTTTT
CDR3 protein: CASSISWTGGNTGELFF

V gene: TRBV11-2
D gene: -
J gene: TRBJ2-1
CDR3 DNA: TGTGCCAGCAGCTTAGAGGTACTTAGTGAGCAGTTCTTC
CDR3 protein: CASSLEVLSEQFF

V gene: TRBV10-3
D gene: TRBD1
J gene: TRBJ1-5
CDR3 DNA: TGTGCCATCCGGCGACAGGGGGTATCGGAGCCCCAGCATTTT
CDR3 protein: CAIRRQGVSEPQHF

V gene: TRBV18
D gene: -
J gene: TRBJ1-1
CDR3 DNA: TGTGCCAGCTCACGGCAGGGGCCCGCAGGGACTGAAGCTTTCTTT
CDR3 protein: CASSRQGPAGTEAFF

V gene: TRBV13
D gene: -
J gene: TRBJ1-4
CDR3 DNA: TGTGCCAGCAGTCCGAGCGGCGCCACTGCTGAAAAACTGTTTTTT
CDR3 protein: CASSPSGATAEKLFF

V gene: TRBV9
D gene: -
J gene: TRBJ2-2
CDR3 DNA: TGTGCCAGCAGCGTAGGGGGCATAGGGACCGGGGAGCTGTTTTTT
CDR3 protein: CASSVGGIGTGELFF

V gene: TRBV3-1/TRBV3-2
D gene: TRBD2
J gene: TRBJ2-3
CDR3 DNA: TGTGCCAGCAGCCAAGATCCCCGACTAGCGGCTAGCACAGATACGCAGTATTTT
CDR3 protein: CASSQDPRLAASTDTQYF

V gene: TRBV25-1
D gene: TRBD2
J gene: TRBJ2-7
CDR3 DNA: TGTGCCAGCACTGCCCGTACTAGCGGGAGCTCCTACGAGCAGTACTTC
CDR3 protein: CASTARTSGSSYEQYF

V gene: TRBV29-1
D gene: TRBD2
J gene: TRBJ2-1
CDR3 DNA: TGCAGCGTTGTAGGGACTAAGAATGAGCAGTTCTTC
CDR3 protein: CSVVGTKNEQFF

V gene: TRBV4-3
D gene: TRBD1
J gene: TRBJ1-6
CDR3 DNA: TGCGCCAGCAGCCAACGGGGACAGAATTCACCCCTCCACTTT
CDR3 protein: CASSQRGQNSPLHF

V gene: TRBV28
D gene: -
J gene: TRBJ2-3
CDR3 DNA: TGTGCCAGCTTTCGTGGGAGGCAACTAGATACGCAGTATTTT
CDR3 protein: CASFRGRQLDTQYF

V gene: TRBV5-1
D gene: -
J gene: TRBJ1-3
CDR3 DNA: TGCGCCAGCAGTCCGACAGGTTTCTCTGGAAACACCATATATTTT
CDR3 protein: CASSPTGFSGNTIYF